Below, 15 T cell receptor beta chains from the same sample are listed, as sequenced in a study of blood T cells in healthy people across ages. A sample-barcoded 5' primer and a J-beta primer mix were used in a second PCR of roughly 7 to 11 cycles. TCRdb called the 5' RACE reads again in MiXCR, with one record for every CDR3 protein. The data hold over a million distinct CDR3 sequences, with roughly 59% observed a single time. Specimen: blood. The receptors were gathered from a man aged 18 to 35 in good health.

This chain connects TRBV7-9 to TRBJ2-7, with D possibly being TRBD1 (5 bases). CDR3 length: 14 amino acids. The V end was cut by 5 bases, the J end by 5 bases, with 16 bases between. Per germline, CDR1 SEHNR and CDR2 FQNEAQ (reference sequence). Here the CDR3 reads CASSMTQGGNEQYF. The DNA of the CDR3 is TGTGCCAGCAGCATGACGCAGGGTGGGAACGAGCAGTACTTC.

This clonotype was counted between two and nine times. V gene TRBV29-1 combines with J gene TRBJ2-7; TRBD1 matches at 8 bases. V shed 1 base, J shed 4 bases, and the junction held 9 bases outside the gene matches. Per the germline V gene, CDR1 is SQVTM and CDR2 is ANQGSEA. The CDR3 has 15 residues. CDR3 coding DNA: TGCAGCGTTGAAGTAGGAGGGCAGGGGGCGTACGAGCAGTACTTC. This gives the protein CSVEVGGQGAYEQYF.

This clonotype has a single count. The chain uses TRBV4-1 and TRBJ2-2, with a possible D match to TRBD2 (5 bases). The CDR3 sequence is 16 residues long. CDR1 MGHRA and CDR2 YSYEKL come from the germline V gene. Trimming removed 4 bases at V and 7 bases at J, with 19 bases between. CDR3 bases: TGCGCCAGCAGCCTGAGGAGAGAAGGCGGAGGCGGGGAGCTGTTTTTT. Its protein is CASSLRREGGGGELFF.

The CDR3 sequence is CSALRQSSSYNSPLHF. For the CDR3, the DNA is TGCAGTGCTCTGAGACAGTCTAGCTCCTATAATTCACCCCTCCACTTT. J is TRBJ1-6 and V is TRBV20-1; a weak D match, TRBD1 (5 bases). Germline lookup yields CDR1 DFQATT and CDR2 SNEGSKA (reference sequence). V was pared by 5 bases and J by 0 bases, with 14 bases between. This CDR3 is 16 amino acids long.

This chain uses TRBV18 with TRBJ2-5; TRBD1 agrees at 11 bases. The CDR3 loop spans 16 amino acids. Germline CDR1 and CDR2: KGHSH and LQKENI. The ends lost 1 base at V and 1 base at J; junction bases unmatched: 2. This CDR3 reads CASSPLGTGGQETQYF. The CDR3 nucleotides read TGTGCCAGCTCACCACTTGGGACAGGGGGCCAAGAGACCCAGTACTTC.

This sequence joins TRBV29-1 and TRBJ1-4; TRBD1 aligns across 9 bases. Per the germline V gene, CDR1 is SQVTM and CDR2 is ANQGSEA. The V segment lost 4 bases and the J segment 7 bases; nucleotides outside the gene matches: 7. The CDR3 runs to 14 residues. DNA for the CDR3: TGCAGCGTTGGGGTTCGGGACAGGGTTGAAAAACTGTTTTTT. It encodes CSVGVRDRVEKLFF.

This clonotype was counted only a few times. The V call is TRBV6-6, the J call TRBJ1-2; tentatively, D is TRBD1 (6 bases). Between the trimmed V and J ends, which lost 7 bases and 6 bases, there was a span of 12 bases. This CDR3 region has 12 residues. CDR1 is MNHNY and CDR2 is SVGAGI in the germline V gene (reference sequence). CDR3 sequence: CASTNTGNGYTF. In nucleotides, the CDR3 is TGTGCCAGCACCAATACAGGGAATGGCTACACCTTC.

The V gene is TRBV12-3 or TRBV12-4, the J gene TRBJ1-3; 7 positions agree with TRBD1. The trim removed 3 bases at V and 7 bases at J, leaving 6 bases unmatched. CDR3 length equals 14 residues. The CDR3 DNA sequence: TGTGCCAGCAGTTTGAGAGGGGGCCACAACACCATATATTTT. Protein: CASSLRGGHNTIYF.

CDR3 loop: CASSLSTGANEQFF. The DNA for the CDR3 is TGTGCCAGCAGCCTGTCGACAGGGGCCAATGAGCAGTTCTTC. This chain connects TRBV11-2 to TRBJ2-1; the match to TRBD1 covers 8 bases. The germline V gene has CDR1 SGHAT and CDR2 FQNNGV. With 5 bases clipped from V and 6 bases from J, the junction kept 6 bases outside the gene matches. CDR3 length: 14 residues.

This clonotype came up a few times. The chain joins TRBV7-2 to TRBJ1-4; the D is unclear. Trimming took 4 bases from V and 5 from J, leaving 17 bases between them. Germline loops: CDR1 SGHTA, CDR2 FQGNSA. The CDR3 sequence is 16 residues long. This CDR3 is CASSSLPGRRNEKLFF. DNA of the CDR3: TGTGCCAGCAGCTCCCTCCCGGGGAGGCGGAATGAAAAACTGTTTTTT.

This clonotype is a singleton in its sample. The J gene is TRBJ1-3, the V gene TRBV7-2, with TRBD1 matching 7 bases. V shed 6 bases, J shed 2 bases, and the junction held 7 bases outside the gene matches. The CDR3 covers 15 residues. Germline-derived CDR1 and CDR2 are SGHTA and FQGNSA. DNA for the CDR3: TGTGCCAGCAGTTACGTACAGGGGACTGGAAACACCATATATTTT. It specifies CASSYVQGTGNTIYF.

This clonotype was observed many times. V gene TRBV6-2 or TRBV6-3 combines with J gene TRBJ2-7, with D hard to call. The germline CDR1 and CDR2 sequences are MNHEY and SVGEGT. This CDR3 has 15 amino acids. The V end lost 0 bases, the J end lost 1 base, and 10 bases lay between the germline ends. CDR3 loop: CASSYSQTSSYEQYF. The CDR3 DNA follows: TGTGCCAGCAGTTACTCACAGACAAGTTCCTACGAGCAGTACTTC.

This rearrangement joins TRBV4-1 to TRBJ2-7; perhaps TRBD1 as D (6 bases). This CDR3 is 15 amino acids long. Per germline, CDR1 MGHRA and CDR2 YSYEKL. Trimming shortened V by 2 bases and J by 2 bases, and 13 bases separated the two germline ends. The CDR3 loop reads CASSQPRDTTYEQYF. The CDR3 coding sequence is TGCGCCAGCAGCCAACCCCGGGACACAACCTACGAGCAGTACTTC.

The chain uses TRBV24-1 and TRBJ2-3, with 10 bases identical to TRBD2. Germline CDR1 reads KGHDR; CDR2 reads SFDVKD. V dropped 4 bases and J dropped 5; count of bases not matched to a gene: 8. This CDR3 spans 16 amino acids. The CDR3 DNA follows: TGTGCCACCAGTGAGGGTAGCGGGAGGTTCGAAGATACGCAGTATTTT. Translation gives CATSEGSGRFEDTQYF.

Concerning this clonotype: The junction does not match germline at one end; this may be a read error. The CDR3 reads CASSLGGQGGTEAFF. CDR3 bases: TGTGCCAGTAGTTTAGGGGGACAGGGAGGCACTGAAGCTTTCTTT. This chain connects TRBV28 to TRBJ1-1, with 9 bases fitting TRBD1. CDR1 and CDR2 from the germline V gene are MDHEN and SYDVKM. This CDR3 spans 15 amino acids.